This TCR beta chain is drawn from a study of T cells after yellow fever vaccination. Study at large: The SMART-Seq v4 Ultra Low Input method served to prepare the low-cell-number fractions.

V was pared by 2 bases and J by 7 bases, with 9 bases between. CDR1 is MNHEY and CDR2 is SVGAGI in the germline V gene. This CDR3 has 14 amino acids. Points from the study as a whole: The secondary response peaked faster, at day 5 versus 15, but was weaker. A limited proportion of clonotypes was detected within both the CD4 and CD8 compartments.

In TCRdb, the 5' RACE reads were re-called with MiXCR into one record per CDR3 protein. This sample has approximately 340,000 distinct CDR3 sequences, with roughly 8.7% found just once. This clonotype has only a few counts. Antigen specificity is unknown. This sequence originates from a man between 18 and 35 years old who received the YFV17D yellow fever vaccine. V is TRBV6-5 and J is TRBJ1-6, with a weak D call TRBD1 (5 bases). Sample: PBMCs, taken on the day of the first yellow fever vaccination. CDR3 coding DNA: TGTGCCAGCAGTTACCAGGGTAGCAATTCACCCCTCCACTTT. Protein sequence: CASSYQGSNSPLHF.